One and the same sample provided the 24 T cell receptor beta chains below, sequenced in a study of T cells in Graves' hyperthyroidism and ophthalmopathy. The investigators amplified TCR beta CDR3 regions from RNA transcripts. Initially, a first-round RT-PCR of the TCR CDR3 employed the HTBI primer set. TCRdb reanalysed the multiplex PCR reads using MiXCR and keeps one entry per CDR3 protein. The top ten clones hold about two fifths of a sample with roughly 500,000 distinct CDR3 sequences, 40% to 50% of them seen once. The sequenced sample consisted of peripheral blood or thyroid tissue (not recorded which). These receptor sequences come from an adult woman with Graves' disease, either hyperthyroidism or ophthalmopathy (not recorded which).

This clonotype occurred once. The chain carries TRBV5-1 and TRBJ2-7; D may match TRBD1 or TRBD2 (5 bases each). Germline CDR1 and CDR2: SGHRS and YFSETQ. Trimming cost V 3 bases and J 2 bases, with 12 bases left between them. CDR3 length equals 14 residues. The CDR3 region has the DNA TGCGCCAGCAGCTCCCGGGGCGGGCCCTACGAGCAGTACTTC. Translated, it gives CASSSRGGPYEQYF.

This clonotype was observed at least ten times. The chain links TRBV7-2 to TRBJ1-2, with 7 bases identical to TRBD1. V lost 5 bases, J lost 8 bases, and 5 bases stayed unmatched. Germline lookup yields CDR1 SGHTA and CDR2 FQGNSA. The CDR3 contains 12 residues. CDR3 loop: CASSAGQTGYTF. The CDR3 bases are TGTGCCAGCAGCGCGGGACAGACGGGCTACACCTTC.

This rearrangement joins TRBV10-3 to TRBJ1-1; D may be TRBD1 (5 bases). Trimming cost V 3 bases and J 0 bases, with 8 bases left between them. This CDR3 comprises 14 residues. Germline V gene sequence: CDR1 ENHRY, CDR2 SYGVKD. The CDR3 region has the DNA TGTGCCATCAGTGACCAGGGCTTGAACACTGAAGCTTTCTTT. The encoded protein is CAISDQGLNTEAFF.

This clonotype was picked up many times. The chain carries TRBV19 and TRBJ1-1; D perhaps matches TRBD1 (5 bases). The CDR3 has 13 residues. The germline gives CDR1 LNHDA, CDR2 SQIVND (reference sequence). Trimming pared 2 bases from V and 4 bases from J, leaving 8 bases between. The CDR3 sequence is CASSIQGTTEAFF. DNA of the CDR3: TGTGCCAGTAGTATACAGGGAACCACTGAAGCTTTCTTT.

The rearrangement links TRBV20-1 to TRBJ2-6; the D gene is possibly TRBD2 (6 bases). Trimming removed 6 bases from V and 0 bases from J, with 15 bases in between. Germline CDR1 DFQATT, CDR2 SNEGSKA (reference sequence). CDR3 length: 16 amino acids. CDR3 sequence reads: CSAPAGLVSGANVLTF. CDR3 in DNA: TGCAGTGCGCCCGCGGGACTGGTCTCTGGGGCCAACGTCCTGACTTTC.

Points on this clonotype: In this CDR3 the conserved last residue, phenylalanine or tryptophan, is missing, so a read error is likely. The limits of the CDR3 on the DNA are not certain, so only TCRdb's listed CDR3 is given. This rearrangement joins TRBV2 to TRBJ2-6. Per germline, CDR1 SNHLY and CDR2 FYNNEI. From its first to its last residue, the CDR3 has 9 amino acids. The CDR3 here is CASKDDSDT.

The chain employs TRBV7-2 and TRBJ1-2; no reliable D call. The germline V gene encodes CDR1 SGHTA and CDR2 FQGNSA. CDR3 length equals 14 residues. With 5 bases removed from V and 4 bases from J, the gap between germline ends came to 14 bases. The CDR3 nucleotides are TGTGCCAGCAGCCCCAGTGGCTCCTTCTATGGCTACACCTTC. It specifies CASSPSGSFYGYTF.

This clonotype was seen many times. This sequence joins TRBV7-9 and TRBJ1-4; D not certain. V was pared by 2 bases and J by 2 bases, with 15 bases between. This CDR3 has 17 residues. CDR1 and CDR2 from the germline V gene are SEHNR and FQNEAQ (reference sequence). Here the CDR3 DNA reads TGTGCCAGCAGCTTAAGGCCTGGGCGGTCTACTAATGAAAAACTGTTTTTT. Translation gives CASSLRPGRSTNEKLFF.

This clonotype occurred many times. This chain uses TRBV12-5 with TRBJ2-7; D tentatively fits TRBD1 or TRBD2 (5 bases each). The CDR3 loop spans 15 amino acids. Trimming left V 1 base short and J 0 bases short, with 10 bases between. The germline CDR1 and CDR2 sequences are LGHNT and FRNRAP. Written as DNA, the CDR3 is TGTGCTAGTGGTTTGGCCGGGACGATCTCCTACGAGCAGTACTTC. Residues: CASGLAGTISYEQYF.

J is TRBJ1-2 and V is TRBV27; D is uncertain. Germline loops: CDR1 MNHEY, CDR2 SMNVEV (reference sequence). V lost 6 bases and J lost 4, with 12 bases in between. The CDR3 totals 13 residues. CDR3 bases: TGTGCCAGCAGCTTCACCGCCAGCTATGGCTACACCTTC. Translated, it gives CASSFTASYGYTF.

The genes are TRBV6-6 and TRBJ2-5; 8 nucleotides line up with TRBD2. CDR3 length: 16 residues. V gave up 5 bases and J gave up 5 bases; unmatched junction bases: 13. CDR1 and CDR2 from the germline V gene are MNHNY and SVGAGI (reference sequence). CDR3 in DNA: TGTGCCAGCAGTGAAGCGCTTGTGACTAGCGTGGAGACCCAGTACTTC. This codes for CASSEALVTSVETQYF.

This clonotype was detected only a few times. J is TRBJ2-5 and V is TRBV7-3; D is unresolved. CDR3 length: 13 amino acids. Germline CDR1 and CDR2: SGHTA and FQGTGA. The V end lost 1 base, the J end lost 9 bases, and 12 bases lay between the germline ends. CDR3 nucleotide sequence: TGTGCCAGCAGCTTAAATCCCGGGCAGCCCCAGTACTTC. It codes for CASSLNPGQPQYF. The variable domain in full, with the rest retrieved from reference TRBV7-3 and TRBJ2-5, is GAGVSQTPSNKVTEKGKYVELRCDPISGHTALYWYRQSLGQGPEFLIYFQGTGAADDSGLPNDRFFAVRPEGSVSTLKIQRTERGDSAVYLCASSLNPGQPQYFGPGTRLLVL.

This clonotype has at least ten counts. J is TRBJ1-1 and V is TRBV9; perhaps TRBD1 as D (5 bases). V dropped 4 bases and J dropped 3 bases, with 19 bases sitting between them. The CDR3 has 16 amino acids. Germline assignment: CDR1 SGDLS and CDR2 YYNGEE. The CDR3 DNA sequence: TGTGCCAGCAGCCCACGTACCGAGCGGGGCTACACTGAAGCTTTCTTT. Translation gives CASSPRTERGYTEAFF.

This clonotype was counted ten times or more. V and J are TRBV6-2 or TRBV6-3 and TRBJ1-1; 8 nucleotides agree with TRBD1. Germline loops: CDR1 MNHEY, CDR2 SVGEGT. J was trimmed by 0 bases and V by 7 bases; bases with no gene match: 4. The CDR3 contains 14 residues. The CDR3, as DNA: TGTGCCAGCAACCTACAGGGGGTGAACACTGAAGCTTTCTTT. This translates into CASNLQGVNTEAFF.

This clonotype was recorded many times. The gene calls are TRBV20-1 and TRBJ2-5, with D possibly matching TRBD1 (6 bases). Germline V gene lookup returns CDR1 DFQATT and CDR2 SNEGSKA (reference sequence). The V end was cut by 6 bases, the J end by 4 bases, with 9 bases between. The CDR3 has 11 residues. Written as DNA, the CDR3 is TGCAGTGCGAGGGGGATAGAGACCCAGTACTTC. This codes for CSARGIETQYF.

J is TRBJ2-5 and V is TRBV7-3; tentative D call: TRBD1 (6 bases). V was trimmed by 6 bases and J by 5 bases, leaving 16 bases between them. This CDR3 contains 14 residues. Germline V CDR1 and CDR2: SGHTA, FQGTGA. The DNA of the CDR3 is TGTGCCAGCAGTGGGGCCAGGGGACGGGAGACCCAGTACTTC. It translates to CASSGARGRETQYF. The full variable domain, in which reference TRBV7-3 and TRBJ2-5 provide the parts outside the CDR3, is GAGVSQTPSNKVTEKGKYVELRCDPISGHTALYWYRQSLGQGPEFLIYFQGTGAADDSGLPNDRFFAVRPEGSVSTLKIQRTERGDSAVYLCASSGARGRETQYFGPGTRLLVL.

The gene calls are TRBV7-2 and TRBJ1-1; 8 bases fit TRBD1. This CDR3 has 16 residues. Germline-derived CDR1 and CDR2 are SGHTA and FQGNSA. The V segment lost 4 bases and the J segment 0 bases; nucleotides outside the gene matches: 7. The CDR3 sequence: CASSSKQGGMNTEAFF. The CDR3 nucleotides read TGTGCCAGCAGCTCCAAACAGGGGGGGATGAACACTGAAGCTTTCTTT. Full variable domain (missing parts from reference TRBV7-2 and TRBJ1-1): GAGVSQSPSNKVTEKGKDVELRCDPISGHTALYWYRQSLGQGLEFLIYFQGNSAPDKSGLPSDRFSAERTGGSVSTLTIQRTQQEDSAVYLCASSSKQGGMNTEAFFGQGTRLTVV.

The chain combines TRBV7-9 with TRBJ1-6; maybe TRBD1 (6 bases). V was shortened by 3 bases and J by 8 bases, with 11 bases between the two germline ends. CDR3 length: 14 residues. Looked up from germline, CDR1 is SEHNR and CDR2 is FQNEAQ (reference sequence). CDR3 nucleotides: TGTGCCAGCAGCTTCGGGCAGGGGCATTCACCCCTCCACTTT. Residues: CASSFGQGHSPLHF.

This clonotype was found a few times. The J gene is TRBJ1-1, the V gene TRBV3-1; 8 nucleotides line up with TRBD1. V was pared by 1 base and J by 4 bases, with 2 bases of the junction left unmatched. This CDR3 region has 14 residues. Germline loops: CDR1 LGHDT, CDR2 YNNKEL (reference sequence). CDR3 coding DNA: TGTGCCAGCAGCCAAGGACAGGGGAGCACTGAAGCTTTCTTT. Translated, it gives CASSQGQGSTEAFF.

V gene TRBV7-9 combines with J gene TRBJ2-7; D ambiguous. V dropped 2 bases and J dropped 6 bases, with 8 bases sitting between them. CDR1 is SEHNR and CDR2 is FQNEAQ in the germline V gene (reference sequence). This CDR3 is 12 amino acids long. This CDR3 is CASSLQALEQYF. The CDR3 bases are TGTGCCAGCAGCTTACAAGCTCTCGAGCAGTACTTC.

The rearrangement uses TRBV4-1 and TRBJ1-3, with D unclear. Germline V CDR1 and CDR2: MGHRA, YSYEKL. V dropped 3 bases and J dropped 4 bases, with 19 bases sitting between them. The CDR3 has 17 residues. DNA of the CDR3: TGCGCCAGCAGCCAGCCCCCGGCGGGGTTCGACGGAAACACCATATATTTT. It specifies CASSQPPAGFDGNTIYF.

V is TRBV7-9 and J is TRBJ2-5; 8 positions match TRBD1. Germline V gene data show CDR1 as SEHNR and CDR2 as FQNEAQ (reference sequence). This CDR3 spans 14 amino acids. The V and J ends lost 3 bases and 9 bases, in that order; junction bases with no gene match: 9. CDR3 sequence: CASSFAGGEGAQYF. CDR3 nucleotide sequence: TGTGCCAGCAGCTTTGCAGGGGGCGAGGGGGCCCAGTACTTC.

This clonotype was counted at least ten times. This chain links TRBV29-1 with TRBJ1-2; TRBD1 agrees at 7 bases. The CDR3 is 14 amino acids. From germline, CDR1 is SQVTM and CDR2 ANQGSEA. Trimming removed 1 base from V and 7 bases from J; junction bases left unmatched: 9. CDR3 sequence reads: CSVEGGGGFFGYTF. In DNA, the CDR3 is TGCAGCGTTGAAGGAGGGGGCGGATTTTTTGGCTACACCTTC.

This clonotype has a single count. The chain joins TRBV20-1 to TRBJ1-4; D gene ambiguous. CDR1 is DFQATT and CDR2 is SNEGSKA in the germline V gene (reference sequence). With 3 bases removed from V and 8 bases from J, the gap between germline ends came to 7 bases. The CDR3 loop spans 11 amino acids. CDR3 nucleotides: TGCAGTGCTAGTCACGGGGAAAAACTGTTTTTT. Its protein is CSASHGEKLFF.